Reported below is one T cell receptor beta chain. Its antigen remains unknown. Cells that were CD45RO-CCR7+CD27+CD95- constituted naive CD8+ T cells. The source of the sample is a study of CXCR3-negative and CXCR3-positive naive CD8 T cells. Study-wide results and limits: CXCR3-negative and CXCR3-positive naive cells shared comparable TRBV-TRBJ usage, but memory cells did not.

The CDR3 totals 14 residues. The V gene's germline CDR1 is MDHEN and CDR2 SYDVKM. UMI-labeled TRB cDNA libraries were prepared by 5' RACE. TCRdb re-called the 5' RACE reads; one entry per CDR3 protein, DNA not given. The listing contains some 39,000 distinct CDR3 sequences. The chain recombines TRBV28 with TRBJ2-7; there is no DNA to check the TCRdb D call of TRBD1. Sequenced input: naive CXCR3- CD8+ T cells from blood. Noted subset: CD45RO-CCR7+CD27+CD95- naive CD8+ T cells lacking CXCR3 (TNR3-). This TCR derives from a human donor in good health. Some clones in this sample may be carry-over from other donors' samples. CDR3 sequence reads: CASSFRDGSYEQYF.